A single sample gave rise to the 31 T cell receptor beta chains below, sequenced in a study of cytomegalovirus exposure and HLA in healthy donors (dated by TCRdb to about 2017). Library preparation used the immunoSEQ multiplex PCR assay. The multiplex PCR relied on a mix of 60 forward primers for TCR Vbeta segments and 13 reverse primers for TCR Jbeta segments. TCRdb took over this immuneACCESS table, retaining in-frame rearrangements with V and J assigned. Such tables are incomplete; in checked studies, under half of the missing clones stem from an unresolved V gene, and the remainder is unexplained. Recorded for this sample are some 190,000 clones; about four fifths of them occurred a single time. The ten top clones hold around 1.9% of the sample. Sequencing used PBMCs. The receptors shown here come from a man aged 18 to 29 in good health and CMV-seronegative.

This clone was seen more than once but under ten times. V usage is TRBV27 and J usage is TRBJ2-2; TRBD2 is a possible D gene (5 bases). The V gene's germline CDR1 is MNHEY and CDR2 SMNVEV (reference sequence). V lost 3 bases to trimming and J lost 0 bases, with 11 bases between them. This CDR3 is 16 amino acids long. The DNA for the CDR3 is TGTGCCAGCAGTTTGATAAGCGGTCCGAACACCGGGGAGCTGTTTTTT. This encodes CASSLISGPNTGELFF.

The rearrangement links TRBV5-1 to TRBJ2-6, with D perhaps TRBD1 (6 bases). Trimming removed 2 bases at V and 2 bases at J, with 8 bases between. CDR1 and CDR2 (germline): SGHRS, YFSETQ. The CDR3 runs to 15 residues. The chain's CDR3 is CASSFTGTGANVLTF. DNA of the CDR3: TGCGCCAGCAGCTTTACAGGGACTGGGGCCAACGTCCTGACTTTC.

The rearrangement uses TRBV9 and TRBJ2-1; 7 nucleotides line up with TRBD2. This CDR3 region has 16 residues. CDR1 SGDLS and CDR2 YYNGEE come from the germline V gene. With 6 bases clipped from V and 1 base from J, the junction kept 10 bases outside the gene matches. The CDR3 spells CASTLAEGGSYNEQFF. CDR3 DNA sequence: TGTGCCAGCACCCTAGCCGAGGGAGGGTCCTACAATGAGCAGTTCTTC.

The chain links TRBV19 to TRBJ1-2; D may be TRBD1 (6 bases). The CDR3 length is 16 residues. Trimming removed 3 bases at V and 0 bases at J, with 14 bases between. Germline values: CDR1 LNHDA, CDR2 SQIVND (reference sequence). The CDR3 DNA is TGTGCCAGTAGTATTGGGACAAGTTATTCTAACTATGGCTACACCTTC. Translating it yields CASSIGTSYSNYGYTF. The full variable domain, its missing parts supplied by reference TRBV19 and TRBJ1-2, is DGGITQSPKYLFRKEGQNVTLSCEQNLNHDAMYWYRQDPGQGLRLIYYSQIVNDFQKGDIAEGYSVSREKKESFPLTVTSAQKNPTAFYLCASSIGTSYSNYGYTFGSGTRLTVV.

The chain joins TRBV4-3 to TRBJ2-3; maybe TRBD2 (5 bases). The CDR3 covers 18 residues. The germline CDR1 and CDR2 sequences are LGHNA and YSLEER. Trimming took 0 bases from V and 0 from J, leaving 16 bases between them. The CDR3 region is CASSQDFSFGGSTDTQYF. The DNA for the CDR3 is TGCGCCAGCAGCCAAGATTTCTCGTTCGGCGGGAGCACAGATACGCAGTATTTT.

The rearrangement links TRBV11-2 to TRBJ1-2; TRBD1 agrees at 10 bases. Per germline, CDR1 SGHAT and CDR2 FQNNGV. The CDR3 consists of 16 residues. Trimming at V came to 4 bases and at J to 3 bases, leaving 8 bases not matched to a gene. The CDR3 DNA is TGTGCCAGCAGCTCTCTGACAGGGGGCGCCCACTATGGCTACACCTTC. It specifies CASSSLTGGAHYGYTF. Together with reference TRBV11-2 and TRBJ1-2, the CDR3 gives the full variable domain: EAGVAQSPRYKIIEKRQSVAFWCNPISGHATLYWYQQILGQGPKLLIQFQNNGVVDDSQLPKDRFSAERLKGVDSTLKIQPAKLEDSAVYLCASSSLTGGAHYGYTFGSGTRLTVV.

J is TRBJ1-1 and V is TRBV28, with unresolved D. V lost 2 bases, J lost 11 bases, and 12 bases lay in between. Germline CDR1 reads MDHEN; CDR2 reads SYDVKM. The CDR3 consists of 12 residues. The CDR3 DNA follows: TGTGCCAGCAGTTTAAGCGGGCTTGGGGCTTTCTTT. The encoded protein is CASSLSGLGAFF.

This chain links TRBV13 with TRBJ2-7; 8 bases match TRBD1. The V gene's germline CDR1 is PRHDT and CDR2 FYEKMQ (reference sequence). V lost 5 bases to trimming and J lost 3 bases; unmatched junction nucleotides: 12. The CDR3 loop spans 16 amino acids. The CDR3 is CASSPRGQARFYEQYF. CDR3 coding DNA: TGTGCCAGCAGCCCCCGGGGACAGGCCCGTTTCTACGAGCAGTACTTC. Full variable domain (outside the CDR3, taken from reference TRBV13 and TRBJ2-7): AAGVIQSPRHLIKEKRETATLKCYPIPRHDTVYWYQQGPGQDPQFLISFYEKMQSDKGSIPDRFSAQQFSDYHSELNMSSLELGDSALYFCASSPRGQARFYEQYFGPGTRLTVT.

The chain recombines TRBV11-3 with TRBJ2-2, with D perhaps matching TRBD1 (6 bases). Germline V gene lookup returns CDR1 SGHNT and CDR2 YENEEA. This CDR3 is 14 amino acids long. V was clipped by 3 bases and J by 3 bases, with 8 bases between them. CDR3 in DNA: TGTGCCAGCAGCTTCGGACAGTACACCGGGGAGCTGTTTTTT. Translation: CASSFGQYTGELFF.

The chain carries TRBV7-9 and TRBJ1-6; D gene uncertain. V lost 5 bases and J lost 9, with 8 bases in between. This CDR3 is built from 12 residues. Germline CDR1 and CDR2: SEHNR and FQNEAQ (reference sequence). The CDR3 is CASSLISSPLHF. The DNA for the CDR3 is TGTGCCAGCAGCCTAATTAGTTCACCCCTCCACTTT.

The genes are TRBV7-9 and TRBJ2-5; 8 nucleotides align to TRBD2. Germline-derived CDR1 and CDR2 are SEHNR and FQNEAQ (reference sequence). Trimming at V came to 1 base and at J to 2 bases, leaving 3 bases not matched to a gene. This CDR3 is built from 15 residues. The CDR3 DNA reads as TGTGCCAGCAGCTTAGATAGCGGGACGCAAGAGACCCAGTACTTC. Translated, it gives CASSLDSGTQETQYF. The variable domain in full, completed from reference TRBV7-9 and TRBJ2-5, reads DTGVSQNPRHKITKRGQNVTFRCDPISEHNRLYWYRQTLGQGPEFLTYFQNEAQLEKSRLLSDRFSAERPKGSFSTLEIQRTEQGDSAMYLCASSLDSGTQETQYFGPGTRLLVL.

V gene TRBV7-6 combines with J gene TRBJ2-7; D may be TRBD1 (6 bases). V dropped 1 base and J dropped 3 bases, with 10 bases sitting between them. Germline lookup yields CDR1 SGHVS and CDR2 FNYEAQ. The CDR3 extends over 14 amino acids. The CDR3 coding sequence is TGTGCCAGCAGCTTAGAAGGGGACATCTACGAGCAGTACTTC. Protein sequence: CASSLEGDIYEQYF.

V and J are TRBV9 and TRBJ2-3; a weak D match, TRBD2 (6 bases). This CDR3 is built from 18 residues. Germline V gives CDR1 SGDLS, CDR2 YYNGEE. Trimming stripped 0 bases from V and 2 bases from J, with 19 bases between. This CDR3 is CASSVALGSGAITDTQYF. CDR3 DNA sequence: TGTGCCAGCAGCGTAGCATTGGGTAGCGGAGCAATCACAGATACGCAGTATTTT.

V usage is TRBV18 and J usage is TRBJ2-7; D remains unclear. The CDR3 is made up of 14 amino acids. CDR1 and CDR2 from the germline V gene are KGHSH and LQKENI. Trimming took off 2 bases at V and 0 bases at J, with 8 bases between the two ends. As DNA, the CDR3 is TGTGCCAGCTCACCAAGCCCCTACTCCTACGAGCAGTACTTC. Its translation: CASSPSPYSYEQYF.

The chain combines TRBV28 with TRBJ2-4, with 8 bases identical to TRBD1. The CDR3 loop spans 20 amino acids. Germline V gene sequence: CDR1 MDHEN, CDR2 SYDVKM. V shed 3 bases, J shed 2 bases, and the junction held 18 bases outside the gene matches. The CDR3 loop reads CASSFKSGTGTSLTKNIQYF. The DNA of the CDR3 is TGTGCCAGCAGTTTTAAATCCGGGACAGGAACCTCTTTAACCAAAAACATTCAGTACTTC.

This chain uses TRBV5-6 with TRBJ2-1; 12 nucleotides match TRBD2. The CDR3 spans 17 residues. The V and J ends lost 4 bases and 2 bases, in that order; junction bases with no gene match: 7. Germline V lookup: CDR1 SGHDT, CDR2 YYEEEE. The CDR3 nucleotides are TGTGCCAGCAGCGAACTAGCGGGAGGCACCACCTACAATGAGCAGTTCTTC. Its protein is CASSELAGGTTYNEQFF.

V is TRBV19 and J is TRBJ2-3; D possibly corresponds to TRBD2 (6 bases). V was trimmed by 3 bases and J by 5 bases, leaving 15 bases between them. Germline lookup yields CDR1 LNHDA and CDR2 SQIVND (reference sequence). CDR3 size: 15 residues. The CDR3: CASSIDRESLDTQYF. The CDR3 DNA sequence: TGTGCCAGTAGTATTGACCGGGAGTCGTTAGATACGCAGTATTTT.

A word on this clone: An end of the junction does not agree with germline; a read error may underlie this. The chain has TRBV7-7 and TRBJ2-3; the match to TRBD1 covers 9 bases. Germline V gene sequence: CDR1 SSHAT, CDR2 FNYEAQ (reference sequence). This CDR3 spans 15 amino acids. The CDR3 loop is CASSKGTGLTDTQYF. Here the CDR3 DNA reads TGTGCTAGCAGCAAAGGGACAGGGCTAACAGATACGCAGTATTTT.

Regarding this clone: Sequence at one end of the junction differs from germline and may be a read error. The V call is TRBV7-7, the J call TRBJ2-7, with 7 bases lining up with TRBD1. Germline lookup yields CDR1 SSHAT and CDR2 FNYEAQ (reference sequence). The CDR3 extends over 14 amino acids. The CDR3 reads CASSPDREWGEQYF. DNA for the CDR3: TGTGCTAGCAGCCCCGACAGGGAGTGGGGCGAGCAGTACTTC.

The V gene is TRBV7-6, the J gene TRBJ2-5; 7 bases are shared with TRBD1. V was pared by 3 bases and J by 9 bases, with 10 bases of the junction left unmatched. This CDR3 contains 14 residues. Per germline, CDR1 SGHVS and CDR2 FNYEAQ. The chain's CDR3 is CASSFQKLQGAQYF. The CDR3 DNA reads TGTGCCAGCAGCTTCCAGAAACTCCAGGGGGCCCAGTACTTC. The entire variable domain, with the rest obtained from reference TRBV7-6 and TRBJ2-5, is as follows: GAGVSQSPRYKVTKRGQDVALRCDPISGHVSLYWYRQALGQGPEFLTYFNYEAQQDKSGLPNDRFSAERPEGSISTLTIQRTEQRDSAMYRCASSFQKLQGAQYFGPGTRLLVL.

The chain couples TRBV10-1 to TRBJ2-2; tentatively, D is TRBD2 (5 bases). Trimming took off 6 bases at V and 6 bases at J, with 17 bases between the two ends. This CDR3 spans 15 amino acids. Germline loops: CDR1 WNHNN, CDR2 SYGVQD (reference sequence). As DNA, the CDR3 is TGCGCCAGCAGAGCGGACGGGCTCGGGGCCGGGGAGCTGTTTTTT. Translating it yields CASRADGLGAGELFF.

In DNA, the CDR3 is TGCGCCAGCAGCCAGAAGGACTCATTTTCCTACGAGCAGTACTTC. This gives the protein CASSQKDSFSYEQYF. This chain connects TRBV5-1 to TRBJ2-7, with D perhaps matching TRBD2 (5 bases). V lost 4 bases to trimming and J lost 1 base, with 15 bases between them. CDR3 length: 15 residues. CDR1 is SGHRS, CDR2 YFSETQ, per germline.

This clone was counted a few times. CDR3 nucleotides: TGCGCCAGCAGCTTGGCCCTCGGGACAGGGAAGTTCTTC. This sequence encodes CASSLALGTGKFF. The chain links TRBV5-1 to TRBJ2-1, with TRBD1 matching 9 bases. Germline CDR1 and CDR2: SGHRS and YFSETQ. The CDR3 is 13 residues long. V lost 0 bases to trimming and J lost 14 bases; unmatched junction nucleotides: 6.

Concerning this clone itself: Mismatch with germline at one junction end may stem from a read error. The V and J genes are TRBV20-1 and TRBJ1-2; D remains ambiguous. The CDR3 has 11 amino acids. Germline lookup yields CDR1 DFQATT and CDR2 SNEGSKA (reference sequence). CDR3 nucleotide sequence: TGCAGTGCTGGAGACGGGTATGGCTACACCTTC. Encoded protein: CSAGDGYGYTF.

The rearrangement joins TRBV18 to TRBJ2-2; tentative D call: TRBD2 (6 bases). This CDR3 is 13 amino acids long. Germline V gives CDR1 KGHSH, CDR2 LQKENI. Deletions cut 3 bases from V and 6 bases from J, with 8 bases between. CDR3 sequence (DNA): TGTGCCAGCTCACCGACGGGGGCCGGGGAGCTGTTTTTT. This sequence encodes CASSPTGAGELFF.

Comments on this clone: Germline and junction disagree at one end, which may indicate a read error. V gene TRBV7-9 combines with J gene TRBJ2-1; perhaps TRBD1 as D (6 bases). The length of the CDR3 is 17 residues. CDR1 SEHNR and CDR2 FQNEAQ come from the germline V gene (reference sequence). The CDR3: CSSSLGTQGWDYNEQFF. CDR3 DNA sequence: TGTTCCAGCAGCTTAGGGACACAGGGTTGGGACTACAATGAGCAGTTCTTC.

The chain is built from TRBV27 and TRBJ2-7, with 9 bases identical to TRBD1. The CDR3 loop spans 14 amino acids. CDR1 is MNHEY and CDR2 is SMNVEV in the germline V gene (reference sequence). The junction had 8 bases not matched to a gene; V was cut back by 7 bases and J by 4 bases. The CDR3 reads CASNTGTGTYEQYF. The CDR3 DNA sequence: TGTGCCAGCAATACCGGGACAGGGACTTACGAGCAGTACTTC.

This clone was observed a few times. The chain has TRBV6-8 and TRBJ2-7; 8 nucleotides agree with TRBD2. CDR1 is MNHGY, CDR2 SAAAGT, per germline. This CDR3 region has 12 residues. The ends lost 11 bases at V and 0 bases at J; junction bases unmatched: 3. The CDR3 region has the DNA TGTGCCTCGGGGGGGAGCTCCTACGAGCAGTACTTC. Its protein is CASGGSSYEQYF.

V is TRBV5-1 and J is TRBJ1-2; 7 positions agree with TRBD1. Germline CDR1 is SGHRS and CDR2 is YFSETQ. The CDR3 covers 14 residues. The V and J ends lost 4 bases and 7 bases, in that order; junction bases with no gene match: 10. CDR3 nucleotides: TGCGCCAGCAGCCCCCGAGAGGGGGCCGTTGGCTACACCTTC. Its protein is CASSPREGAVGYTF.

CDR3 protein: CSAGTSGAYNEQFF. DNA of the CDR3: TGCAGCGCCGGGACTAGCGGAGCCTACAATGAGCAGTTCTTC. This sequence joins TRBV29-1 and TRBJ2-1, with 11 bases lining up with TRBD2. The CDR3 extends over 14 amino acids. Trimming removed 7 bases from V and 2 bases from J; junction bases left unmatched: 4. CDR1 SQVTM and CDR2 ANQGSEA come from the germline V gene.

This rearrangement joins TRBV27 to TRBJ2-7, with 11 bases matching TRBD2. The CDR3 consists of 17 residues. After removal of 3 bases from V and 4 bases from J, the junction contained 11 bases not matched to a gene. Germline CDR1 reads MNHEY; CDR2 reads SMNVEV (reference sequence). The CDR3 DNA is TGTGCCAGCAGTTTCTCGGGCAGACTAGCGGGGTTATACGAGCAGTACTTC. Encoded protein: CASSFSGRLAGLYEQYF.